This T cell receptor (beta chain) is from a study of molecular identifiers for immune sequencing clone quantification. Regarding the study as a whole: Effector cells had over 99% of their molecules in clones above 20 RNA copies, while naive cells had under 1%. Identical TCR molecules that share a barcode could lead to an underestimation of highly expanded clone sizes.

This clonotype was seen a single time. Its target is not known. TCRdb analysed the PCR reads with MiXCR anew, one entry per CDR3 protein. Among around 470,000 distinct CDR3 sequences listed, roughly 24% were seen once. Isolation of naive CD8 T cells was achieved by sorting on a CD8+CD4-CCR7+CD45RA+ phenotype. Trimming removed 1 base from V and 3 bases from J, with 7 bases in between. Germline V CDR1 and CDR2: LGHNA, YNFKEQ. The CDR3 extends over 14 amino acids. This chain uses TRBV4-2 with TRBJ1-5; no clear D gene. The sequenced sample was naive CD8+ T cells from blood, with Jurkat cell RNA spiked in. The subset: FACS-sorted CD8+CD4-CCR7+CD45RA+ naive T cells. The clonotype was recovered from a human donor in good health. Some libraries in this study had Jurkat cell RNA spiked in. The CDR3 coding sequence is TGTGCCAGCAGCCAAGCTCTGTCCAATCAGCCCCAGCATTTT. This sequence encodes CASSQALSNQPQHF.